This T cell receptor (beta chain) was found in a study of T cells in Graves' hyperthyroidism and ophthalmopathy. Trimming pared 4 bases from V and 10 bases from J, leaving 16 bases between. CDR1 is MNHNS and CDR2 is SASEGT in the germline V gene. This CDR3 is 14 amino acids long. Amplified TCR beta CDR3 regions derived from RNA transcripts. The study used the HTBI primer set for a first-round RT-PCR of the TCR CDR3. TCRdb itself ran the multiplex PCR reads through MiXCR, one entry per CDR3 protein. The repertoire holds 300,000 to 400,000 distinct CDR3 sequences, approximately 17% seen once, with around 40% in the top ten.

The sample taken for sequencing was blood. The TCR was taken from a man between 18 and 35 years old with Graves' ophthalmopathy. The rearrangement uses TRBV6-1 and TRBJ2-2, with a weak D call TRBD1 (6 bases). In nucleotides, the CDR3 is TGTGCCAGCAGTGCACAGGGAGCTATCCCGGAGCTGTTTTTT. This encodes CASSAQGAIPELFF.